This T cell receptor beta chain originates from a study of identical twins. This clonotype was found a few times. Unique molecular identifiers were in the cDNA, with template-switch universal primer binding. Each CDR3 protein gets one entry after TCRdb re-called the 5' RACE reads with MiXCR. This sample has 400,000 to 550,000 distinct CDR3 sequences; 22% occur once, and the top ten carry about 0.99%. Trimming left V 6 bases short and J 0 bases short, with 9 bases between. The CDR3 runs 14 residues. Germline V gene data show CDR1 as MNHNS and CDR2 as SASEGT. In addition, the sample was reused for a study of T cells expressing NK-cell markers.

Sample: CD4+ T cells sorted from blood. The sequence derives from a woman between 18 and 29 years old in good health. The V gene is TRBV6-1, the J gene TRBJ2-1; tentatively, D is TRBD2 (6 bases). The chain's CDR3 is CASRDGSSYNEQFF. The DNA of the CDR3 is TGTGCCAGCAGGGACGGGAGCTCCTACAATGAGCAGTTCTTC.